Shown below are 6 T cell receptor beta chains from a single sample sequenced in a study of T cells in Graves' hyperthyroidism and ophthalmopathy. The TCR beta CDR3 regions underwent amplification using RNA transcripts as the source. Using the HTBI primer set, a first-round RT-PCR was run on the TCR CDR3. MiXCR, run by TCRdb on the multiplex PCR reads, gives a single entry per CDR3 protein. Of approximately 560,000 distinct CDR3 sequences listed, around 46% were seen once; the top ten hold 8.2%. The sequenced sample was peripheral blood or thyroid tissue (not recorded which). The receptors stem from a woman between 18 and 30 years old with Graves' hyperthyroidism.

V usage is TRBV24-1 and J usage is TRBJ2-5; 7 bases are shared with TRBD1. The J segment lost 7 bases and the V segment lost 4 bases, leaving 11 bases of the junction unmatched. This CDR3 spans 15 amino acids. Germline CDR1 and CDR2: KGHDR and SFDVKD. The DNA for the CDR3 is TGTGCCACCAGTGACAACAGGGGACCCTTGGGGACCCAGTACTTC. The encoded protein is CATSDNRGPLGTQYF.

As regards this clonotype: A read error may be the cause here, since a much bigger clone is one base away. This rearrangement joins TRBV29-1 to TRBJ2-7; 8 positions agree with TRBD1. The CDR3 loop spans 14 amino acids. J was trimmed by 1 base and V by 7 bases; bases with no gene match: 9. Germline lookup yields CDR1 SQVTM and CDR2 ANQGSEA. The CDR3 coding sequence is TGCAGCGCTACCGACAGGGGTTGGTCCTACGAGCAGTACTTC. Its translation is CSATDRGWSYEQYF.

This clonotype was counted many times. The V gene is TRBV7-2, the J gene TRBJ2-6; D is uncertain. The CDR3 length is 16 residues. The V end was cut by 2 bases, the J end by 0 bases, with 8 bases between. Germline assignment: CDR1 SGHTA and CDR2 FQGNSA. CDR3 residues: CASSLTASSGANVLTF. In DNA form, the CDR3 reads TGTGCCAGCAGCTTAACTGCGTCCTCTGGGGCCAACGTCCTGACTTTC.

The chain has TRBV10-3 and TRBJ1-2; D not resolved. The CDR3 is made up of 13 amino acids. Trimming took 8 bases from V and 7 from J, leaving 17 bases between them. The germline gives CDR1 ENHRY, CDR2 SYGVKD. CDR3 DNA: TGTGCCATCCCGGGCCCCGGACTCGGTGGCTACACCTTC. It is translated as CAIPGPGLGGYTF.

The rearrangement joins TRBV10-3 to TRBJ2-5; 8 bases align to TRBD1. Looked up from germline, CDR1 is ENHRY and CDR2 is SYGVKD. This CDR3 is 15 amino acids long. V was pared by 10 bases and J by 4 bases, with 14 bases of the junction left unmatched. CDR3 amino acids: CASKLLQGTGETQYF. CDR3 in DNA: TGTGCCAGCAAGTTGTTGCAGGGGACAGGAGAGACCCAGTACTTC.

This clonotype turned up a few times. This chain links TRBV29-1 with TRBJ1-3; D uncertain. The length of the CDR3 is 13 residues. Per the germline V gene, CDR1 is SQVTM and CDR2 is ANQGSEA. Trimming stripped 4 bases from V and 3 bases from J, with 10 bases between. CDR3 sequence (DNA): TGCAGCGTTGTACCTAGGTATGGAAACACCATATATTTT. It encodes CSVVPRYGNTIYF.